Following are 21 T cell receptor beta chains from one sample sequenced in a study of memory CD4+ T cells and cytomegalovirus serostatus. Clones were read by immunoSEQ multiplex PCR, and TCRdb kept only the in-frame ones, dropping some. The sample has some 58,000 clones; approximately 77% are singletons. Single viable CD3+CD4+CD8-CD45RO+ cells were sorted as the memory CD4+ T cells. Specimen: memory CD4+ T cells from blood. These receptors originate from an adult in good health and CMV-seronegative.

This chain links TRBV6-5 with TRBJ1-2; unclear D gene. V shed 3 bases and J shed 1 base, with 9 bases lying between them. Germline V gene sequence: CDR1 MNHEY, CDR2 SVGAGI. The CDR3 is 14 amino acids. This CDR3 is CASSYDRNNYGYTF. The CDR3 nucleotides read TGTGCCAGCAGTTATGACCGAAATAACTATGGCTACACCTTC.

The chain employs TRBV11-2 and TRBJ2-2; D may be TRBD1 or TRBD2 (5 bases each). The CDR3 extends over 17 amino acids. Germline values: CDR1 SGHAT, CDR2 FQNNGV. V was cut by 5 bases and J by 5 bases, with 21 bases left in between. The CDR3 bases are TGTGCCAGCAGCCCCCGAGGTTCGGGGTGGGGGACCGGGGAGCTGTTTTTT. This sequence encodes CASSPRGSGWGTGELFF.

This clone is categorized as medium-sized. V usage is TRBV25-1 and J usage is TRBJ1-2, with D perhaps TRBD1 (6 bases). This CDR3 contains 14 residues. Trimming removed 1 base from V and 6 bases from J, with 12 bases in between. CDR1 and CDR2 from the germline V gene are MGHDK and SYGVNS. CDR3 protein: CASSESDRVNGYTF. CDR3 nucleotide sequence: TGTGCCAGCAGTGAATCGGACAGAGTGAATGGCTACACCTTC.

This chain joins TRBV28 and TRBJ2-6; no clear D gene. The germline V gene encodes CDR1 MDHEN and CDR2 SYDVKM. V lost 2 bases and J lost 3, with 11 bases in between. This CDR3 region has 16 residues. The CDR3: CASSLSWAVGANVLTF. CDR3 sequence (DNA): TGTGCCAGCAGTTTAAGCTGGGCAGTTGGGGCCAACGTCCTGACTTTC.

This chain links TRBV19 with TRBJ2-7, with a tentative D call TRBD2 (7 bases). V was trimmed by 8 bases and J by 4 bases, leaving 15 bases between them. This CDR3 is built from 13 residues. Germline CDR1 reads LNHDA; CDR2 reads SQIVND (reference sequence). The CDR3 spells CASWGGGTYEQYF. CDR3 nucleotide sequence: TGTGCCAGTTGGGGCGGGGGCACTTACGAGCAGTACTTC.

This clone was observed once. The CDR3 DNA reads TGTGCCAGCAGTAGGATAGGCAATGGGGGGTTCTTC. The encoded protein is CASSRIGNGGFF. The V gene is TRBV6-6, the J gene TRBJ2-1; D may match TRBD1 or TRBD2 (5 bases each). The CDR3 runs to 12 residues. Germline loops: CDR1 MNHNY, CDR2 SVGAGI (reference sequence). V lost 5 bases and J 15 bases, leaving 17 bases between the germline ends.

This clone showed up just once. This rearrangement joins TRBV5-4 to TRBJ2-6, with D possibly matching TRBD1 (7 bases). In germline, CDR1 is SGHNT, CDR2 YYREEE (reference sequence). The CDR3 has 15 amino acids. The V gene lost 3 bases and the J gene lost 3 bases, with 10 bases spanning the gap. This CDR3 is CASSSGGNGANVLTF. The CDR3 DNA is TGTGCCAGCAGCTCAGGGGGGAATGGGGCCAACGTCCTGACTTTC. The full variable domain, rest sourced from reference TRBV5-4 and TRBJ2-6, is ETGVTQSPTHLIKTRGQQVTLRCSSQSGHNTVSWYQQALGQGPQFIFQYYREEENGRGNFPPRFSGLQFPNYSSELNVNALELDDSALYLCASSSGGNGANVLTFGAGSRLTVL.

The rearrangement joins TRBV6-6 to TRBJ1-1; 8 bases match TRBD1. CDR3 length: 14 amino acids. The V gene's germline CDR1 is MNHNY and CDR2 SVGAGI (reference sequence). The trim removed 7 bases at V and 0 bases at J, leaving 4 bases unmatched. DNA of the CDR3: TGTGCCAGCACCCGGGACAGGATGAACACTGAAGCTTTCTTT. Residues: CASTRDRMNTEAFF.

This chain joins TRBV6-1 and TRBJ2-6; possible D gene TRBD2, 5 bases. This CDR3 contains 17 residues. Germline lookup yields CDR1 MNHNS and CDR2 SASEGT. V gave up 2 bases and J gave up 2 bases, with 13 bases separating them. As DNA, the CDR3 is TGTGCCAGCAGTGAAAACCACTGGGGAGCTGGGGCCAACGTCCTGACTTTC. Translated: CASSENHWGAGANVLTF.

The V gene is TRBV2, the J gene TRBJ1-5; D is possibly TRBD1 (5 bases). The CDR3 is 15 residues long. V gave up 2 bases and J gave up 2 bases, with 10 bases separating them. Looked up from germline, CDR1 is SNHLY and CDR2 is FYNNEI. The DNA of the CDR3 is TGTGCCAGCAGTGAACAGGGCGGGGGCAATCAGCCCCAGCATTTT. Amino acids: CASSEQGGGNQPQHF.

The chain uses TRBV7-2 and TRBJ2-7, with 9 bases identical to TRBD1. Per the germline V gene, CDR1 is SGHTA and CDR2 is FQGNSA. Trimming took 3 bases from V and 3 from J; bases not matched to a gene: 3. CDR3 length: 14 amino acids. For the CDR3, the DNA is TGTGCCAGCAGCTTCGGACAGGGGTACTACGAGCAGTACTTC. Its translation is CASSFGQGYYEQYF.

This chain uses TRBV18 with TRBJ2-1; TRBD2 matches at 9 bases. Unmatched junction bases numbered 9, after V lost 4 bases and J lost 5 bases. The germline V gene has CDR1 KGHSH and CDR2 LQKENI. This CDR3 region has 16 residues. DNA of the CDR3: TGTGCCAGCTCACGTTCGACTAGCGGCCGTAACAATGAGCAGTTCTTC. As protein: CASSRSTSGRNNEQFF.

The chain recombines TRBV7-6 with TRBJ1-3; possible D gene TRBD1, 6 bases. V dropped 1 base and J dropped 0 bases, with 13 bases sitting between them. The CDR3 covers 17 residues. CDR1 and CDR2 (germline): SGHVS, FNYEAQ. The CDR3 here is CASSLEDSFLSGNTIYF. The DNA of the CDR3 is TGTGCCAGCAGCTTAGAGGACAGCTTTCTCTCTGGAAACACCATATATTTT. The complete variable domain, with remaining parts taken from reference TRBV7-6 and TRBJ1-3, reads GAGVSQSPRYKVTKRGQDVALRCDPISGHVSLYWYRQALGQGPEFLTYFNYEAQQDKSGLPNDRFSAERPEGSISTLTIQRTEQRDSAMYRCASSLEDSFLSGNTIYFGEGSWLTVV.

In the case of this clone: Other DNA sequences of this sample code for an identical CDR3. The chain is built from TRBV19 and TRBJ1-1; D possibly corresponds to TRBD1 (6 bases). The germline gives CDR1 LNHDA, CDR2 SQIVND (reference sequence). This CDR3 region has 14 residues. V lost 6 bases and J lost 0, with 11 bases in between. The CDR3 DNA sequence: TGTGCCAGTAGGAACAGGGAGCTGAACACTGAAGCTTTCTTT. Translating gives CASRNRELNTEAFF.

This chain uses TRBV27 with TRBJ1-4; D is uncertain. V lost 6 bases, J lost 12 bases, and 17 bases lay in between. CDR1 is MNHEY, CDR2 SMNVEV, per germline (reference sequence). The CDR3 is 13 amino acids. In DNA form, the CDR3 reads TGTGCCAGCAGCCGGGATAGGGCCCGGGAACTGTTTTTT. Protein sequence: CASSRDRARELFF. Looking up the rest from reference TRBV27 and TRBJ1-4 gives the full variable domain: EAQVTQNPRYLITVTGKKLTVTCSQNMNHEYMSWYRQDPGLGLRQIYYSMNVEVTDKGDVPEGYKVSRKEKRNFPLILESPSPNQTSLYFCASSRDRARELFFGSGTQLSVL.

This clone has a handful of counts. The chain's CDR3 is CASTLGTSSSYEQYF. The CDR3 nucleotides are TGTGCCAGCACTCTAGGGACTTCCAGCTCCTACGAGCAGTACTTC. J is TRBJ2-7 and V is TRBV5-6, with D perhaps matching TRBD2 (6 bases). The CDR3 sequence is 15 residues long. The V end was cut by 6 bases, the J end by 0 bases, with 16 bases between. Germline CDR1 reads SGHDT; CDR2 reads YYEEEE.

A few counts support this clone. V usage is TRBV13 and J usage is TRBJ1-3; D gene unclear. CDR3 length equals 14 residues. V was trimmed by 4 bases and J by 0 bases, leaving 7 bases between them. Germline V CDR1 and CDR2: PRHDT, FYEKMQ (reference sequence). In DNA form, the CDR3 reads TGTGCCAGCAGCTACGGGCTCTCTGGAAACACCATATATTTT. Amino acids: CASSYGLSGNTIYF.

The chain is built from TRBV5-1 and TRBJ1-2, with D possibly being TRBD1 (6 bases). Between the trimmed V and J ends, which lost 3 bases and 8 bases, there was a span of 20 bases. The germline gives CDR1 SGHRS, CDR2 YFSETQ. The CDR3 loop spans 15 amino acids. Here the CDR3 DNA reads TGCGCCAGCAGCTCTTATCAAGTCGGGACACAAGGCTACACCTTC. Translation: CASSSYQVGTQGYTF.

CDR3 loop: CAWRRTGTPTNYGYTF. CDR3 nucleotide sequence: TGTGCCTGGAGGAGGACCGGGACACCTACTAACTATGGCTACACCTTC. This chain joins TRBV30 and TRBJ1-2; D perhaps matches TRBD1 (6 bases). The CDR3 spans 16 residues. The V end lost 3 bases, the J end lost 0 bases, and 17 bases lay between the germline ends. Germline loops: CDR1 GTSNPN, CDR2 SVGIG (reference sequence).

This sequence joins TRBV5-1 and TRBJ1-3, with unresolved D. Germline CDR1 and CDR2: SGHRS and YFSETQ. The CDR3 sequence is 15 residues long. Trimming shortened V by 0 bases and J by 2 bases, and 9 bases separated the two germline ends. Here the CDR3 reads CASSLAIGTGNTIYF. The CDR3 DNA reads as TGCGCCAGCAGCTTGGCTATTGGTACTGGAAACACCATATATTTT.

The V and J genes are TRBV7-9 and TRBJ1-2; D gene uncertain. This CDR3 region has 16 residues. Trimming pared 0 bases from V and 4 bases from J, leaving 15 bases between. Per the germline V gene, CDR1 is SEHNR and CDR2 is FQNEAQ (reference sequence). The CDR3, as DNA: TGTGCCAGCAGCTTAGCTGGCGGGATGGATGGCTATGGCTACACCTTC. It yields the protein CASSLAGGMDGYGYTF.